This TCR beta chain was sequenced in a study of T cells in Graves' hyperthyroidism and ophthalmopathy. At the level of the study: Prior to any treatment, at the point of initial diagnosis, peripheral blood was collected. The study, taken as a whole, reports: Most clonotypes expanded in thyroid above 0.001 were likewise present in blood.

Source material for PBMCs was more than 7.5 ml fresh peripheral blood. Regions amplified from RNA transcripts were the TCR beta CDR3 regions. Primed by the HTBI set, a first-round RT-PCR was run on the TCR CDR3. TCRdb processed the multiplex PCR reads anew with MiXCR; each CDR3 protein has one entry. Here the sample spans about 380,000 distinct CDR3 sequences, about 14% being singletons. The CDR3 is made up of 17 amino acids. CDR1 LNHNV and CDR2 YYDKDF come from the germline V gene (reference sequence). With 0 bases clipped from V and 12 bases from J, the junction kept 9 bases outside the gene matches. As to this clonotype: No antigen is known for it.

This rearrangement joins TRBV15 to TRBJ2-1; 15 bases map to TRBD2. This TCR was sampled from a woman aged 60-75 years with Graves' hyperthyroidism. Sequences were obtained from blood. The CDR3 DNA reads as TGTGCCACCAGCAGAGACCTTGGACTAGCGGGAGGGGTGGGGCAGTTCTTC. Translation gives CATSRDLGLAGGVGQFF. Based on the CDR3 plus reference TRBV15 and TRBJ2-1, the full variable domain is DAMVIQNPRYQVTQFGKPVTLSCSQTLNHNVMYWYQQKSSQAPKLLFHYYDKDFNNEADTPDNFQSRRPNTSFCFLDIRSPGLGDTAMYLCATSRDLGLAGGVGQFFGPGTRLTVL.